The 2 T cell receptor beta chains below come from one sample, sequenced in a study of cytotoxic CD8 clonotypes in ibrutinib-treated CLL (dated by TCRdb to the early 2020s). The library was generated by the immunoSEQ multiplex PCR assay. In TCRdb, the immuneACCESS table is reduced to in-frame sequences with V and J assigned. These tables do not hold every clone; where another copy was compared, an unresolved V gene accounts for under half, and the others remain unexplained. The table for this sample lists about 130,000 clones; roughly 85% of them were counted only once. The ten biggest clones cover about 1.9% of the sample. Reading the label with the study, this specimen's time point is: approximately 25 months on ibrutinib. The sequences come from PBMCs, collected after 24 months of ibrutinib treatment. Receptors were obtained from a human donor with chronic lymphocytic leukemia.

The chain carries TRBV5-6 and TRBJ1-4; tentative D call: TRBD1 (6 bases). This CDR3 spans 15 amino acids. The V end was cut by 5 bases, the J end by 3 bases, with 14 bases between. Germline V gives CDR1 SGHDT, CDR2 YYEEEE. CDR3 sequence: CASSRTVNPNEKLFF. The CDR3 DNA reads TGTGCCAGCAGTCGGACAGTGAACCCTAATGAAAAACTGTTTTTT.

This chain joins TRBV9 and TRBJ2-2; D uncertain. Germline lookup yields CDR1 SGDLS and CDR2 YYNGEE. The germline V and J ends were trimmed by 0 bases and 3 bases, with 9 bases remaining between them. The CDR3 is 15 residues long. CDR3 in amino acids: CASSVDERHTGELFF. The CDR3 DNA follows: TGTGCCAGCAGCGTAGACGAGAGGCACACCGGGGAGCTGTTTTTT.